Each of the 29 T cell receptor beta chains below was sequenced from the same sample in a study of cytomegalovirus exposure and HLA in healthy donors (dated by TCRdb to 2017 to 2019). The library was built by means of the immunoSEQ multiplex PCR assay. For the multiplex PCR, a mixture combining 60 forward primers for TCR Vbeta segments and 13 reverse primers for TCR Jbeta segments was used. In TCRdb, the immuneACCESS table is reduced to in-frame sequences with V and J assigned. These tables do not hold every clone; where another copy was compared, an unresolved V gene accounts for under half, and the others remain unexplained. Across this sample there are 95,000 to 150,000 clones, with around 65% seen only once. The top ten clones comprise approximately 1.5% of the sample. Sequences were obtained from PBMCs. Receptor source: a man between 18 and 29 years old in good health and CMV-seronegative.

The genes are TRBV7-9 and TRBJ1-1; D is ambiguous. Trimming left V 5 bases short and J 3 bases short, with 7 bases between. Germline V lookup: CDR1 SEHNR, CDR2 FQNEAQ (reference sequence). The length of the CDR3 is 12 residues. CDR3 in amino acids: CASSPGYTEAFF. CDR3 DNA sequence: TGTGCCAGCAGCCCAGGTTACACTGAAGCTTTCTTT.

The rearrangement joins TRBV11-2 to TRBJ2-1, with D perhaps matching TRBD2 (5 bases). With 4 bases removed from V and 0 bases from J, the gap between germline ends came to 10 bases. This CDR3 is 15 amino acids long. Germline assignment: CDR1 SGHAT and CDR2 FQNNGV. The CDR3, as DNA: TGTGCCAGCAGCTGGACTCCTAGCTCCTACAATGAGCAGTTCTTC. Protein product: CASSWTPSSYNEQFF.

This clone was detected only once. This chain joins TRBV4-2 and TRBJ1-4; D is possibly TRBD1 (6 bases). From germline, CDR1 is LGHNA and CDR2 YNFKEQ. V was clipped by 0 bases and J by 0 bases, with 14 bases between them. This CDR3 contains 18 residues. The DNA of the CDR3 is TGTGCCAGCAGCCAAGAAGGACAGACCGCAGCAACTAATGAAAAACTGTTTTTT. Protein sequence: CASSQEGQTAATNEKLFF.

This clone was found a few times. The chain recombines TRBV10-1 with TRBJ2-7; TRBD1 agrees at 7 bases. J lost 2 bases, V lost 3 bases, and 4 bases had no gene match. The CDR3 totals 14 residues. The V gene's germline CDR1 is WNHNN and CDR2 SYGVQD (reference sequence). The DNA of the CDR3 is TGCGCCAGCAGTGAACAGGGGCCTGCCTACGAGCAGTACTTC. This gives the protein CASSEQGPAYEQYF.

The V call is TRBV6-1, the J call TRBJ2-3; tentative D call: TRBD1 (6 bases). The CDR3 has 15 amino acids. V was pared by 5 bases and J by 13 bases, with 25 bases between. The germline V gene has CDR1 MNHNS and CDR2 SASEGT. This chain's CDR3 is CASSSRPRTAGPEYF. The DNA of the CDR3 is TGTGCCAGCAGTTCCCGACCCCGGACAGCAGGACCAGAGTATTTT.

V gene TRBV19 combines with J gene TRBJ2-1, with 13 bases aligning to TRBD2. CDR1 LNHDA and CDR2 SQIVND come from the germline V gene (reference sequence). The CDR3 length is 17 residues. The V gene end was trimmed by 5 bases and the J gene end by 4 bases; junction bases not matched to a gene: 8. CDR3 sequence: CASSPGLAGDGYNEQFF. As DNA, the CDR3 is TGTGCCAGTAGTCCCGGACTAGCGGGAGACGGGTACAATGAGCAGTTCTTC.

The genes are TRBV11-3 and TRBJ2-1; TRBD2 agrees at 8 bases. V was pared by 5 bases and J by 8 bases, with 14 bases of the junction left unmatched. CDR1 is SGHNT and CDR2 is YENEEA in the germline V gene. CDR3 size: 16 residues. The CDR3 region has the DNA TGTGCCAGCAGCCCCACCGTTCGGGAGGGCCTCTATGAGCAGTTCTTC. It encodes CASSPTVREGLYEQFF.

There are a few counts of this clone. The J gene is TRBJ2-7, the V gene TRBV19; 12 bases map to TRBD2. CDR3 length: 15 residues. V gave up 3 bases and J gave up 4 bases; unmatched junction bases: 4. The V gene's germline CDR1 is LNHDA and CDR2 SQIVND (reference sequence). The CDR3 sequence: CASSIGLAGPYEQYF. In DNA form, the CDR3 reads TGTGCCAGTAGTATCGGACTAGCGGGGCCTTACGAGCAGTACTTC.

The chain has TRBV18 and TRBJ1-1; a weak D match, TRBD1 (5 bases). Trimming left V 5 bases short and J 3 bases short, with 10 bases between. This CDR3 contains 13 residues. The germline V gene encodes CDR1 KGHSH and CDR2 LQKENI. The CDR3 loop reads CASSSDSYTEAFF. CDR3 coding DNA: TGTGCCAGCTCATCAGACAGTTACACTGAAGCTTTCTTT.

The rearrangement uses TRBV14 and TRBJ2-1; 9 bases map to TRBD2. Unmatched junction bases numbered 3, after V lost 3 bases and J lost 0 bases. CDR3 size: 16 residues. Germline V gene data show CDR1 as SGHDN and CDR2 as FVKESK. The CDR3 region is CASSQIAGDSYNEQFF. CDR3 sequence (DNA): TGTGCCAGCAGCCAGATAGCGGGAGACTCCTACAATGAGCAGTTCTTC.

The chain has TRBV6-1 and TRBJ2-7, with 10 nucleotides matching TRBD1. Unmatched junction bases numbered 4, after V lost 8 bases and J lost 3 bases. The CDR3 is 13 amino acids. The germline V gene encodes CDR1 MNHNS and CDR2 SASEGT. The CDR3 protein is CASSDRGLYEQYF. CDR3 nucleotide sequence: TGTGCCAGCTCCGACAGGGGGCTCTACGAGCAGTACTTC.

V gene TRBV19 combines with J gene TRBJ2-1; D is perhaps TRBD2 (6 bases). Germline loops: CDR1 LNHDA, CDR2 SQIVND (reference sequence). This CDR3 is built from 14 residues. V was clipped by 7 bases and J by 9 bases, with 19 bases between them. The CDR3 nucleotides are TGTGCCAGTATGGGGGAGGTGGCCCCCAGTGAGCAGTTCTTC. As protein: CASMGEVAPSEQFF.

On this clone itself: An end of the junction differs from the germline gene, which may be a read error. The chain combines TRBV19 with TRBJ1-1; D gene unclear. The germline CDR1 and CDR2 sequences are LNHDA and SQIVND (reference sequence). The length of the CDR3 is 13 residues. CDR3 nucleotides: TGTGCCAGTAGTATAGGTCTCGAGACTGAGGCTTTCTTT. Translation gives CASSIGLETEAFF.

V and J are TRBV4-2 and TRBJ2-7; D is ambiguous. The CDR3 consists of 14 residues. CDR1 is LGHNA and CDR2 is YNFKEQ in the germline V gene. V was pared by 0 bases and J by 0 bases, with 6 bases between. The CDR3 nucleotides read TGTGCCAGCAGCCAAGACTATAACTCCTACGAGCAGTACTTC. It codes for CASSQDYNSYEQYF.

This clone was seen once. The chain is built from TRBV6-4 and TRBJ2-1, with TRBD2 matching over 7 bases. The CDR3 runs 15 residues. Trimming took 5 bases from V and 7 from J; bases not matched to a gene: 11. Germline CDR1 MRHNA, CDR2 SNTAGT. The CDR3 reads CASSRVLALQNEQFF. The CDR3 bases are TGTGCCAGCAGTCGCGTACTAGCGCTGCAAAATGAGCAGTTCTTC.

This chain links TRBV27 with TRBJ1-1; possibly TRBD1 for D (5 bases). With 2 bases removed from V and 8 bases from J, the gap between germline ends came to 12 bases. Germline V lookup: CDR1 MNHEY, CDR2 SMNVEV (reference sequence). CDR3 size: 13 residues. In DNA, the CDR3 is TGTGCCAGCAGTTTACCTGGGGCGGGGGAAGCTTTCTTT. Translation gives CASSLPGAGEAFF.

The chain is built from TRBV11-2 and TRBJ2-2; 7 nucleotides align to TRBD2. The CDR3 covers 15 residues. In germline, CDR1 is SGHAT, CDR2 FQNNGV. V lost 5 bases and J lost 4; bases outside the gene matches: 7. The CDR3 coding sequence is TGTGCCAGCAGCCAGAGCGGGATCCCCACCGGGGAGCTGTTTTTT. Protein sequence: CASSQSGIPTGELFF.

The rearrangement uses TRBV7-2 and TRBJ2-7; D may be TRBD1 (5 bases). The CDR3 runs 12 residues. V lost 6 bases and J 5 bases, leaving 11 bases between the germline ends. Germline loops: CDR1 SGHTA, CDR2 FQGNSA. This CDR3 reads CASSSQGHEQYF. In nucleotides, the CDR3 is TGTGCCAGCAGTTCCCAGGGTCACGAGCAGTACTTC.

The chain is built from TRBV19 and TRBJ1-1; no clear D gene. In germline, CDR1 is LNHDA, CDR2 SQIVND (reference sequence). With 8 bases removed from V and 0 bases from J, the gap between germline ends came to 16 bases. The CDR3 has 15 residues. CDR3 sequence: CASLRGGVMNTEAFF. The DNA for the CDR3 is TGTGCCAGTCTTCGAGGCGGGGTCATGAACACTGAAGCTTTCTTT.

The chain employs TRBV6-1 and TRBJ1-2; D might be TRBD1 (6 bases). CDR1 and CDR2 from the germline V gene are MNHNS and SASEGT. This CDR3 region has 14 residues. V lost 4 bases to trimming and J lost 4 bases, with 13 bases between them. CDR3 nucleotides: TGTGCCAGCAGTGGGGGACAAAACATCTATGGCTACACCTTC. Its protein is CASSGGQNIYGYTF.

This rearrangement joins TRBV5-5 to TRBJ1-3, with D perhaps matching TRBD1 (5 bases). V was pared by 2 bases and J by 0 bases, with 15 bases between. CDR1 is SGHKS, CDR2 YYEKEE, per germline (reference sequence). The CDR3 loop spans 17 amino acids. CDR3 nucleotide sequence: TGTGCCAGCAGCTTCCTGCAGGGAATATACTCTGGAAACACCATATATTTT. Amino acid sequence: CASSFLQGIYSGNTIYF. Using reference TRBV5-5 and TRBJ1-3 for the parts outside the CDR3, the full variable domain is DAGVTQSPTHLIKTRGQQVTLRCSPISGHKSVSWYQQVLGQGPQFIFQYYEKEERGRGNFPDRFSARQFPNYSSELNVNALLLGDSALYLCASSFLQGIYSGNTIYFGEGSWLTVV.

The chain links TRBV19 to TRBJ1-4; 7 positions agree with TRBD1. Per germline, CDR1 LNHDA and CDR2 SQIVND (reference sequence). This CDR3 comprises 15 residues. V lost 7 bases, J lost 5 bases, and 10 bases stayed unmatched. CDR3 coding DNA: TGTGCCAGTACCGATCCGGGACAGCTAAATGAAAAACTGTTTTTT. Translating gives CASTDPGQLNEKLFF. Looking up the rest from reference TRBV19 and TRBJ1-4 gives the full variable domain: DGGITQSPKYLFRKEGQNVTLSCEQNLNHDAMYWYRQDPGQGLRLIYYSQIVNDFQKGDIAEGYSVSREKKESFPLTVTSAQKNPTAFYLCASTDPGQLNEKLFFGSGTQLSVL.

The chain combines TRBV28 with TRBJ2-7; D ambiguous. The CDR3 is 14 residues long. V was trimmed by 2 bases and J by 0 bases, leaving 8 bases between them. Germline-derived CDR1 and CDR2 are MDHEN and SYDVKM. In nucleotides, the CDR3 is TGTGCCAGCAGTTTAGGCAGGTTCTCCTACGAGCAGTACTTC. This sequence encodes CASSLGRFSYEQYF.

This chain joins TRBV2 and TRBJ2-5; 10 bases are shared with TRBD2. This CDR3 has 15 residues. V gave up 2 bases and J gave up 2 bases; unmatched junction bases: 2. The germline V gene encodes CDR1 SNHLY and CDR2 FYNNEI. The CDR3 coding sequence is TGTGCCAGCAGTGAACGGACTAGCGGTCAAGAGACCCAGTACTTC. Its protein product is CASSERTSGQETQYF.

This clone showed up just a few times. The chain employs TRBV30 and TRBJ1-2; tentatively, D is TRBD1 (6 bases). Germline CDR1 reads GTSNPN; CDR2 reads SVGIG (reference sequence). The CDR3 is 13 amino acids. V was trimmed by 4 bases and J by 5 bases, leaving 14 bases between them. DNA of the CDR3: TGTGCCTGGATTACAGGGACCCCTTATGGCTACACCTTC. Translation gives CAWITGTPYGYTF.

The chain recombines TRBV5-1 with TRBJ2-1; D is perhaps TRBD2 (6 bases). V was pared by 5 bases and J by 6 bases, with 12 bases between. Germline V CDR1 and CDR2: SGHRS, YFSETQ. CDR3 size: 13 residues. The DNA of the CDR3 is TGCGCCAGCAGGGGCAGGGAGGTCAATGAGCAGTTCTTC. Its translation is CASRGREVNEQFF.

The chain uses TRBV4-3 and TRBJ2-1; D not resolved. V gave up 7 bases and J gave up 4 bases, with 20 bases separating them. Germline CDR1 and CDR2: LGHNA and YSLEER. The CDR3 is 16 residues long. The CDR3 DNA reads as TGCGCCAGCACGCCTCAGGATGGCGCAAATTACAATGAGCAGTTCTTC. Its translation is CASTPQDGANYNEQFF.

This clone has more than one count but fewer than ten. This sequence joins TRBV6-4 and TRBJ2-1; 7 positions agree with TRBD2. The V gene end was trimmed by 5 bases and the J gene end by 0 bases; junction bases not matched to a gene: 7. CDR3 size: 16 residues. Germline V gene data show CDR1 as MRHNA and CDR2 as SNTAGT. CDR3 in amino acids: CASSFQLASSYNEQFF. The CDR3 nucleotides read TGTGCCAGCAGTTTCCAACTAGCGAGCTCCTACAATGAGCAGTTCTTC.

This clone was detected only once. The chain is built from TRBV6-4 and TRBJ2-3, with D possibly matching TRBD2 (5 bases). CDR1 and CDR2 (germline): MRHNA, SNTAGT. The CDR3 runs to 15 residues. V was pared by 2 bases and J by 2 bases, with 11 bases between. CDR3 loop: CASSDPSPNTDTQYF. In nucleotides, the CDR3 is TGTGCCAGCAGTGACCCTAGCCCCAACACAGATACGCAGTATTTT.